This T cell receptor beta chain was found in a study of blood T cell repertoires in COVID-19. CDR3 length: 14 amino acids. Germline CDR1 SGHRS, CDR2 YFSETQ. Trimming at V came to 0 bases and at J to 8 bases, leaving 4 bases not matched to a gene. Sequencing was performed with immunoSEQ multiplex PCR; in TCRdb, only in-frame clones are kept and a portion is missing. The sample consists of approximately 290,000 clones, about 85% of them appearing once. The sequence was obtained from a human donor with COVID-19, enrolled during active disease. The donor label of this sample is uncertain. What was sequenced was peripheral blood. V usage is TRBV5-1 and J usage is TRBJ1-2; 10 bases are shared with TRBD1. CDR3 bases: TGCGCCAGCAGCTTGGACGGACAGGGGGAAGGCTACACCTTC. Translated, it gives CASSLDGQGEGYTF.